Described below is a single TCR beta chain sequence and its context. Sequencing was performed with immunoSEQ multiplex PCR; in TCRdb, only in-frame clones are kept and a portion is missing. The table records about 86,000 clones, more than 85% of them present only once. These data come from a study of control samples from healthy donors and cancer patients. This CDR3 region has 15 residues. Trimming took 0 bases from V and 8 from J, leaving 14 bases between them. Germline V gene lookup returns CDR1 SGHRS and CDR2 YFSETQ. Sequencing input: blood. The chain joins TRBV5-1 to TRBJ2-2; tentative D call: TRBD2 (6 bases). This TCR came from a woman aged 30 to 39 in good health. The CDR3 region has the DNA TGCGCCAGCAGCTTGGCCCCGGGGGATCTTGGGGAGCTGTTTTTT. This encodes CASSLAPGDLGELFF.